Listed below are T cell receptor beta chains from one sample, sequenced in a study of post-analysis software for immune sequencing data. MiXCR, run by TCRdb on the PCR reads, gives a single entry per CDR3 protein. The sample holds about 810,000 distinct CDR3 sequences, around 53% seen once. The specimen was blood. The receptors derive from a girl aged 10-17 years with multiple sclerosis. CDR3s include the opening cysteine and the closing phenylalanine or tryptophan. The D gene is left open where the match is weak. Size tells how often a clone was seen (once, few, many) or the class of an expanded clone, and some rows leave it out.

d_gene: -; j_gene: TRBJ1-2; abundance: -; v_gene: TRBV3-1; len: 15; CDR3aa: CASSQESSNRGGYTF
d_gene: -; j_gene: TRBJ1-4; abundance: -; v_gene: TRBV7-2; len: 15; CDR3aa: CASSRREGANEKLFF
d_gene: TRBD2; j_gene: TRBJ2-6; abundance: few; v_gene: TRBV7-9; len: 15; CDR3aa: CASLGGSSGANVLTF
d_gene: TRBD2; j_gene: TRBJ2-1; abundance: -; v_gene: TRBV7-7; len: 16; CDR3aa: CASSLVPGGSYNEQFF
d_gene: TRBD2; j_gene: TRBJ2-5; abundance: -; v_gene: TRBV12-3/TRBV12-4; len: 16; CDR3aa: CASSRQLAGGPKEQYF
d_gene: TRBD1; j_gene: TRBJ1-1; abundance: once; v_gene: TRBV18; len: 14; CDR3aa: CASSQPQGNTEVFF
d_gene: TRBD2; j_gene: TRBJ2-7; abundance: -; v_gene: TRBV3-1; len: 18; CDR3aa: CASSQNPQPSGRSYEQYF
d_gene: -; j_gene: TRBJ2-2; abundance: -; v_gene: TRBV29-1; len: 13; CDR3aa: CSVAGTYTGELFF
d_gene: -; j_gene: TRBJ2-7; abundance: -; v_gene: TRBV7-2; len: 15; CDR3aa: CASSWQRDNYNEQYF
d_gene: TRBD1; j_gene: TRBJ1-2; abundance: few; v_gene: TRBV7-9; len: 15; CDR3aa: CASSKTGQPNYGYTF
d_gene: TRBD2; j_gene: TRBJ2-5; abundance: few; v_gene: TRBV3-1; len: 15; CDR3aa: CASSPGLAGKETQYF
d_gene: TRBD2; j_gene: TRBJ2-7; abundance: -; v_gene: TRBV7-9; len: 13; CDR3aa: CASSSSGGYEQYF
d_gene: TRBD2; j_gene: TRBJ2-1; abundance: -; v_gene: TRBV6-5; len: 15; CDR3aa: CASSYQLAGVEEQFF
d_gene: -; j_gene: TRBJ2-3; abundance: few; v_gene: TRBV29-1; len: 18; CDR3aa: CSVEESVGTGYFTDTQYF
d_gene: TRBD1; j_gene: TRBJ2-7; abundance: -; v_gene: TRBV5-1; len: 15; CDR3aa: CASSLGLDRTYGQYF
d_gene: -; j_gene: TRBJ2-3; abundance: -; v_gene: TRBV5-1; len: 14; CDR3aa: CASTKERLTDTQYF
d_gene: -; j_gene: TRBJ2-5; abundance: -; v_gene: TRBV2; len: 12; CDR3aa: CATKGGEATQYF
d_gene: TRBD2; j_gene: TRBJ2-3; abundance: -; v_gene: TRBV5-1; len: 13; CDR3aa: CASFRLATETQYF
d_gene: TRBD1; j_gene: TRBJ1-2; abundance: -; v_gene: TRBV20-1; len: 15; CDR3aa: CSARRGQAVFDGYTF
d_gene: TRBD1; j_gene: TRBJ2-7; abundance: -; v_gene: TRBV6-1; len: 15; CDR3aa: CASLETGVLSYEQYF
d_gene: TRBD1; j_gene: TRBJ2-5; abundance: few; v_gene: TRBV12-3/TRBV12-4; len: 15; CDR3aa: CASSQNAGGYETQYF
d_gene: -; j_gene: TRBJ2-1; abundance: -; v_gene: TRBV9; len: 15; CDR3aa: CASSVGGAGGHEQFF
d_gene: -; j_gene: TRBJ2-7; abundance: -; v_gene: TRBV7-8; len: 16; CDR3aa: CASSNTPGQSSYEQYF
d_gene: TRBD1; j_gene: TRBJ2-7; abundance: -; v_gene: TRBV12-5; len: 17; CDR3aa: CASGLVRQTGGSNEQYF
d_gene: -; j_gene: TRBJ1-1; abundance: once; v_gene: TRBV20-1; len: 14; CDR3aa: CSARVSGTNTEAFF
d_gene: -; j_gene: TRBJ2-7; abundance: -; v_gene: TRBV29-1; len: 13; CDR3aa: CSARTPSSYEQYF
d_gene: TRBD2; j_gene: TRBJ2-1; abundance: once; v_gene: TRBV20-1; len: 15; CDR3aa: CSARVRLAPGSEQFF
d_gene: -; j_gene: TRBJ2-5; abundance: -; v_gene: TRBV7-6; len: 13; CDR3aa: CASSSTAEETQYF
d_gene: -; j_gene: TRBJ2-7; abundance: -; v_gene: TRBV29-1; len: 13; CDR3aa: CSVGDDLTYEQYF
d_gene: -; j_gene: TRBJ2-6; abundance: once; v_gene: TRBV4-1; len: 19; CDR3aa: CASSRDGNRPSSGANVLTF
d_gene: TRBD2; j_gene: TRBJ2-7; abundance: -; v_gene: TRBV7-2; len: 16; CDR3aa: CASSLVALAGAYGQYF
d_gene: -; j_gene: TRBJ2-4; abundance: few; v_gene: TRBV15; len: 15; CDR3aa: CATSTPAQSKNIQDF
d_gene: -; j_gene: TRBJ1-2; abundance: -; v_gene: TRBV6-5; len: 16; CDR3aa: CASQEYIGTPQDGYTF
d_gene: -; j_gene: TRBJ1-2; abundance: once; v_gene: TRBV2; len: 13; CDR3aa: CARSRGGNYDYTF
d_gene: TRBD1; j_gene: TRBJ1-2; abundance: -; v_gene: TRBV7-9; len: 15; CDR3aa: CASSPADRRNYGYTF
d_gene: -; j_gene: TRBJ1-2; abundance: -; v_gene: TRBV6-2/TRBV6-3; len: 15; CDR3aa: CASSYIAGRDYGYTF
d_gene: -; j_gene: TRBJ2-1; abundance: -; v_gene: TRBV18; len: 12; CDR3aa: CASSLTSNEQFF
d_gene: -; j_gene: TRBJ2-3; abundance: -; v_gene: TRBV20-1; len: 13; CDR3aa: CSASPGAADTQYF
d_gene: -; j_gene: TRBJ2-7; abundance: -; v_gene: TRBV27; len: 13; CDR3aa: CASSSNPSYEQYF
d_gene: TRBD2; j_gene: TRBJ2-5; abundance: -; v_gene: TRBV12-3/TRBV12-4; len: 15; CDR3aa: CASSASGGAHETQYF
d_gene: -; j_gene: TRBJ1-2; abundance: -; v_gene: TRBV15; len: 15; CDR3aa: CATSRDRGTYYGYTF
d_gene: TRBD2; j_gene: TRBJ2-1; abundance: few; v_gene: TRBV7-3; len: 16; CDR3aa: CASSLAGGGAYNEQFF
d_gene: TRBD1; j_gene: TRBJ2-5; abundance: few; v_gene: TRBV29-1; len: 13; CDR3aa: CSVAPDRGATQYF
d_gene: -; j_gene: TRBJ1-2; abundance: -; v_gene: TRBV7-3; len: 15; CDR3aa: CASSSRTGLGYGYTF
d_gene: -; j_gene: TRBJ2-5; abundance: -; v_gene: TRBV3-1; len: 14; CDR3aa: CASSQAGFQETQYF
d_gene: -; j_gene: TRBJ1-2; abundance: -; v_gene: TRBV29-1; len: 17; CDR3aa: CSVPRGLRQEKGNGYTF
d_gene: -; j_gene: TRBJ2-7; abundance: -; v_gene: TRBV7-9; len: 14; CDR3aa: CASSFDSRSYEQYF
d_gene: -; j_gene: TRBJ1-2; abundance: -; v_gene: TRBV7-9; len: 16; CDR3aa: CASSLDQGRGAYGYTF
d_gene: -; j_gene: -; abundance: -; v_gene: TRBV21-1; len: 13; CDR3aa: CASSEKAGYEQYF
d_gene: TRBD1; j_gene: TRBJ1-6; abundance: -; v_gene: TRBV7-6; len: 14; CDR3aa: CASSYDRENSPLHF
d_gene: TRBD1; j_gene: TRBJ2-5; abundance: -; v_gene: TRBV15; len: 14; CDR3aa: CATSITGGEETQYF
d_gene: TRBD1; j_gene: TRBJ2-7; abundance: -; v_gene: TRBV2; len: 12; CDR3aa: CTSSGTGGEQYF
d_gene: -; j_gene: TRBJ2-1; abundance: once; v_gene: TRBV6-4; len: 16; CDR3aa: CASSDSRTDTYNEQFF
d_gene: TRBD1; j_gene: TRBJ1-2; abundance: -; v_gene: TRBV18; len: 16; CDR3aa: CASSPGGQGARDGYTF
d_gene: -; j_gene: TRBJ2-7; abundance: few; v_gene: TRBV30; len: 12; CDR3aa: CAWSVQRGEQYF
d_gene: TRBD1; j_gene: TRBJ2-5; abundance: -; v_gene: TRBV20-1; len: 16; CDR3aa: CSARGTGGSHQETQYF
d_gene: TRBD1; j_gene: TRBJ2-7; abundance: -; v_gene: TRBV15; len: 14; CDR3aa: CATSTRTGAYEQYF